The 11 T cell receptor beta chains below all came from one sample that was sequenced in a study of blood T cells in healthy people across ages. A sample-barcoded 5' primer and a J-beta primer mix were used in a second PCR of roughly 6 to 12 cycles. TCRdb independently ran MiXCR on the 5' RACE reads; one entry per CDR3 protein. The repertoire consists of about 540,000 distinct CDR3 sequences, with 24% occurring once and the leading ten covering around 10%. These records were also assigned to another study, of T cells of mothers and their children.

Sequenced: blood. The receptors shown here come from a boy aged 5-17 years in good health.

This clonotype was detected ten times or more. The V gene is TRBV2, the J gene TRBJ2-2; 7 bases are shared with TRBD2. Germline V gene sequence: CDR1 SNHLY, CDR2 FYNNEI. CDR3 length: 16 amino acids. V lost 6 bases, J lost 0 bases, and 7 bases stayed unmatched. CDR3 sequence (DNA): TGTGCCAGCAGCGCCAACAGCGGGACGAACACCGGGGAGCTGTTTTTT. This codes for CASSANSGTNTGELFF.

This clonotype was found a few times. V and J are TRBV7-9 and TRBJ2-7; D assignment may be TRBD1 or TRBD2 (5 bases each). Germline lookup yields CDR1 SEHNR and CDR2 FQNEAQ (reference sequence). This CDR3 has 14 residues. V dropped 5 bases and J dropped 5 bases, with 16 bases sitting between them. DNA of the CDR3: TGTGCCAGCAGCCCCGTGGGGGTGATGGACGAGCAGTACTTC. It yields the protein CASSPVGVMDEQYF.

Worth noting for this clonotype: Germline is not matched at one junction end, which may reflect a read error. The chain combines TRBV13 with TRBJ2-7; 10 bases match TRBD1. The CDR3 sequence is 17 residues long. Per the germline V gene, CDR1 is PRHDT and CDR2 is FYEKMQ (reference sequence). CDR3 protein: CAGSSPETGGKSCEQYF. The CDR3 bases are TGTGCCGGCAGCAGCCCAGAGACAGGGGGCAAGAGCTGCGAGCAGTACTTC.

The J gene is TRBJ1-6, the V gene TRBV6-1, with D maybe TRBD1 (6 bases). Germline V CDR1 and CDR2: MNHNS, SASEGT. The V and J ends lost 7 bases and 10 bases respectively, with 17 bases between them. The CDR3 length is 14 residues. The CDR3 DNA is TGTGCCAGCACTCCCAGGGGAATCCTATCACCCCTCCACTTT. It codes for CASTPRGILSPLHF.

The CDR3 DNA sequence: TGCGCCAGCAGCCAAGACGGACAGCCGGAAAAACTGTTTTTT. It specifies CASSQDGQPEKLFF. The rearrangement uses TRBV4-3 and TRBJ1-4; possibly TRBD1 for D (6 bases). V lost 0 bases, J lost 8 bases, and 10 bases lay in between. CDR1 is LGHNA, CDR2 YSLEER, per germline. This CDR3 has 14 residues.

The rearrangement uses TRBV20-1 and TRBJ1-4; TRBD1 agrees at 8 bases. This CDR3 contains 13 residues. Germline CDR1 reads DFQATT; CDR2 reads SNEGSKA (reference sequence). Trimming cost V 2 bases and J 7 bases; bases outside gene matches: 3. The CDR3 coding sequence is TGCAGTGCTAGATCCAGGGGGCGTGAAAAACTGTTTTTT. It yields the protein CSARSRGREKLFF.

This clonotype has more than one count but fewer than ten. This chain uses TRBV7-8 with TRBJ1-1; no clear D gene. Per the germline V gene, CDR1 is SGHVS and CDR2 is FQNEAQ. V lost 4 bases and J lost 0, with 15 bases in between. This CDR3 is 16 amino acids long. This chain's CDR3 is CASSYYQTGMNTEAFF. The CDR3 DNA is TGTGCCAGCAGCTATTACCAGACGGGCATGAACACTGAAGCTTTCTTT.

V gene TRBV18 combines with J gene TRBJ1-1; D is uncertain. The CDR3 extends over 14 amino acids. Germline values: CDR1 KGHSH, CDR2 LQKENI. Trimming took 2 bases from V and 3 from J, leaving 10 bases between them. In DNA, the CDR3 is TGTGCCAGCTCACCAGGGGAGGAGTACACTGAAGCTTTCTTT. Protein product: CASSPGEEYTEAFF. Full variable domain (outside the CDR3, taken from reference TRBV18 and TRBJ1-1): NAGVMQNPRHLVRRRGQEARLRCSPMKGHSHVYWYRQLPEEGLKFMVYLQKENIIDESGMPKERFSAEFPKEGPSILRIQQVVRGDSAAYFCASSPGEEYTEAFFGQGTRLTVV.

The chain has TRBV7-9 and TRBJ2-1; 14 bases match TRBD2. The CDR3 has 18 residues. Germline CDR1 is SEHNR and CDR2 is FQNEAQ (reference sequence). Germline trimming cut 1 base from V and 6 bases from J; bases unmatched to any gene: 8. CDR3 sequence reads: CASSLGGTSGSGINEQFF. Here the CDR3 DNA reads TGTGCCAGCAGCTTAGGGGGGACTAGCGGGAGTGGAATCAATGAGCAGTTCTTC.

This clonotype was seen ten or more times. V usage is TRBV20-1 and J usage is TRBJ2-5; 8 nucleotides line up with TRBD2. Germline V CDR1 and CDR2: DFQATT, SNEGSKA (reference sequence). The V segment lost 0 bases and the J segment 5 bases; nucleotides outside the gene matches: 11. This CDR3 comprises 16 residues. For the CDR3, the DNA is TGCAGTGCTAGAGATCCCGGGAGGGCCCTTTGGGAGACCCAGTACTTC. It specifies CSARDPGRALWETQYF.

There are a few counts of this clonotype. CDR3 in DNA: TGTGCCAGCTCTAGGGGGAAGCAGTTCTTC. Amino acids: CASSRGKQFF. The chain couples TRBV6-2 or TRBV6-3 to TRBJ2-1; tentatively, D is TRBD1 (6 bases). In germline, CDR1 is MNHEY, CDR2 SVGEGT. V dropped 8 bases and J dropped 11 bases, with 10 bases sitting between them. CDR3 length: 10 residues.